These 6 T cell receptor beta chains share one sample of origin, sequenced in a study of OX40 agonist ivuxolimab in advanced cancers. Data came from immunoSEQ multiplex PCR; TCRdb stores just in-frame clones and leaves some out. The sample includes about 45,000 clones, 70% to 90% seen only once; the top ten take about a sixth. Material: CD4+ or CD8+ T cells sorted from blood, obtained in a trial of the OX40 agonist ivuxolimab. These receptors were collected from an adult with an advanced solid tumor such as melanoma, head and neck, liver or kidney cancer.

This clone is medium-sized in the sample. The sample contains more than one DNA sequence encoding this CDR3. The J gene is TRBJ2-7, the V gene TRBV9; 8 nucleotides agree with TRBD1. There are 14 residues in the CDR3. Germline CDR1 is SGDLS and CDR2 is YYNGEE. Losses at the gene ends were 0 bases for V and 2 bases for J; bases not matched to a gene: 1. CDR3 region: CASSVGQGTYEQYF. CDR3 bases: TGTGCCAGCAGCGTAGGACAGGGGACCTACGAGCAGTACTTC.

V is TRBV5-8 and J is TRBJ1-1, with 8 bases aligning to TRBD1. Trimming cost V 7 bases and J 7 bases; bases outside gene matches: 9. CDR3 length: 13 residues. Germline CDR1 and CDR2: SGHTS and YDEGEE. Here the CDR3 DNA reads TGTGCCAGCGGACCGGGACAGGACCTTGAAGCTTTCTTT. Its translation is CASGPGQDLEAFF.

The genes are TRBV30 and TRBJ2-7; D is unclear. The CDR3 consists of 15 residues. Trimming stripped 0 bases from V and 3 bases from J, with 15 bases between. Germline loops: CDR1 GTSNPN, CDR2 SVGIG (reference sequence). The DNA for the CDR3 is TGTGCCTGGAGTGTACTATCTGAGAGTGGCTACGAGCAGTACTTC. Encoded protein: CAWSVLSESGYEQYF.

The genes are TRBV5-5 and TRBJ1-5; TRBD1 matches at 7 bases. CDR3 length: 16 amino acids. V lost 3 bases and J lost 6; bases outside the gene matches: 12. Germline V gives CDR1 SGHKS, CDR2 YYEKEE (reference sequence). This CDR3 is CASSYDDRVVGQPQHF. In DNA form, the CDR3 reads TGTGCCAGCAGCTACGACGACAGGGTGGTGGGTCAGCCCCAGCATTTT.

Written as DNA, the CDR3 is TGTGCCATAACGCGAGGATTTGGAAATCAGCCCCAGCATTTT. It codes for CAITRGFGNQPQHF. V usage is TRBV28 and J usage is TRBJ1-5; D gene uncertain. The CDR3 length is 14 residues. V lost 10 bases and J lost 4, with 17 bases in between. Germline V CDR1 and CDR2: MDHEN, SYDVKM.

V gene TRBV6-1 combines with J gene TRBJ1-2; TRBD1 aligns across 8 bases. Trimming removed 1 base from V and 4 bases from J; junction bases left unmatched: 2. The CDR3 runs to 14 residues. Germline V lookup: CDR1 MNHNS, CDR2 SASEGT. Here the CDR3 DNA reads TGTGCCAGCAGTGAAGACGGGACAGGCTATGGCTACACCTTC. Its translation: CASSEDGTGYGYTF.